The entry below describes one T cell receptor beta chain. Its antigen specificity is not known. No base quality values were provided; no much bigger clone lies one nucleotide off. The data originate from a study of blood T cell repertoires in COVID-19 (dated by TCRdb to about 2020). Notes on the research overall: Collaborator samples came from the United States, Italy and Spain and covered acute and convalescent phases of COVID-19. The material from the prospective study consisted of cDNA or gDNA derived from T cells, B-cell-depleted T cells, or PBMCs. Subjects who had been exposed to COVID-19, were actively infected with it, or had recovered from it provided the deeply sampled blood TCRbeta repertoires that made up the dataset. The repertoires were released in a freely available public database intended as a resource for research on the immune response to SARS-CoV-2. Samples came from the ongoing ImmuneRACE study (first 160 participants) plus 1,254 subjects from 6 global collaborators. Sample metadata almost always included a de-identified subject ID, COVID-19 status, age in years and sex. Where available, HLA class I and class II types were taken from metadata supplied by the sample provider and were not determined by assay-based typing.

TCRbeta CDR3 regions were amplified from genomic DNA using the immunoSEQ Assay, a bias-controlled multiplex PCR. For the original study's pipeline: Within the assay, amplification of reference gene primers was used to estimate how many nucleated cells each sample contained. Sequence reads were collapsed and filtered to measure the absolute abundance of every unique TCRbeta CDR3 rearrangement. Productive Simpson clonality was computed per sample as the square root of Simpson's diversity index over productive rearrangements. Here the immuneACCESS table is served through TCRdb, limited to in-frame sequences with V and J called. Missing clones are a known gap in these copies; in checked studies unresolved V genes cover under half, and the rest lacks a known reason. V, J and clone size are taken as reported in that table, and D and trimming were inferred from the DNA itself. The sample table contains 650,000 to 800,000 clones; only one count was recorded for more than 80% of them. The ten largest clones capture approximately 0.3% of the sample.

The collaborating institutions used their own protocols to collect whole blood in K2EDTA tubes. Collaborator samples were shipped for TCRbeta analysis as frozen whole blood, isolated PBMCs, or DNA extracted from either sample type. Findings and caveats that apply to the study as a whole: How much clinical and demographic metadata was included differed by source and by participant, and the metadata was provided uncurated.

Sequenced material: peripheral blood. The clonotype was recovered from a woman younger than 30 with acute or convalescent COVID-19.

Read as DNA, the sequence is TGTGCCAGCAGCCGGGAGGGGTACGAGCAGTACTTC. Its product reads: CASSREGYEQYF. The sequence is built from TRBV3-1 (or the pseudogene TRBV3-2) and TRBJ2-7, and TRBD2 aligns with 7 junction nucleotides. After removal of 4 bases from V and 4 bases from J, the junction retains 1 base not matched to a gene. The CDR3 starts with the cysteine, ends with the phenylalanine, and has 12 residues. Of the read, only the CDR3 DNA is kept; its 36 bases are in frame from base 1. Looking up the germline V gene (reference sequence) yields CDR1 LGHDT and CDR2 YNNKEL.